Here is one TCR beta chain with its context. The sample originates from a study of brain T cells in children with intractable seizures. Sequencing used immunoSEQ multiplex PCR; TCRdb keeps in-frame clones, though not all of them. The sample holds about 350,000 clones, nearly 95% seen once. Documented time point: blood from clinic visit 5 months post-surgery; TSC patient then seizure free. Sequencing was limited to surgery cases with top T cell transcript signatures in brain tissue. This receptor was obtained from a boy under three years old with tuberous sclerosis and intractable seizures. Sample: peripheral blood, taken less than 6 months after surgery.

The CDR3 DNA reads TGTGCCAGTAGTATGGCTGGCGGGATTTCCTCCTACGAGCAGTACTTC. Protein product: CASSMAGGISSYEQYF. The genes are TRBV19 and TRBJ2-7; maybe TRBD2 (6 bases). This CDR3 is built from 16 residues. Germline V lookup: CDR1 LNHDA, CDR2 SQIVND (reference sequence). The germline V and J ends were trimmed by 3 bases and 0 bases, with 15 bases remaining between them.